The entry below gives a single T cell receptor beta chain sequence along with its context. Its antigen is not known. The sample belongs to a study of human T cells and chemical hapten exposure. Study-level background: The study lasted 20 to 25 weeks, and patients were dosed weekly with diphenylcyclopropenone on the scalp throughout. Upper-back patch tests with 0.01% DPC were read at 6 days. Study findings and constraints: Expanded TCRs produced significantly more large CDR3 similarity clusters than controls did.

V was cut by 7 bases and J by 3 bases, with 15 bases left in between. This CDR3 spans 13 amino acids. The germline V gene has CDR1 SQVTM and CDR2 ANQGSEA. In TCRdb, the RACE reads were re-called with MiXCR into one record per CDR3 protein. The sample includes approximately 400,000 distinct CDR3 sequences, approximately 5.1% of them seen just once. Documented time point: pre-sensitization, week 0. Treatment: therapeutic diphenylcyclopropenone sensitization with weekly scalp DPC. Alopecia patients deemed DPC-suitable, aged 18 to 70, excluding pregnancy. The chain carries TRBV29-1 and TRBJ1-1; D remains ambiguous. The sequence came from a woman aged 45-59 years with alopecia areata. Some clones in this sample may be carry-over from other donors' samples. The sample in question was whole blood, obtained in connection with sensitization to the hapten diphenylcyclopropenone (DPC). This CDR3 reads CSGVEVQDTEAFF. CDR3 DNA sequence: TGCAGCGGGGTGGAGGTTCAGGACACTGAAGCTTTCTTT.